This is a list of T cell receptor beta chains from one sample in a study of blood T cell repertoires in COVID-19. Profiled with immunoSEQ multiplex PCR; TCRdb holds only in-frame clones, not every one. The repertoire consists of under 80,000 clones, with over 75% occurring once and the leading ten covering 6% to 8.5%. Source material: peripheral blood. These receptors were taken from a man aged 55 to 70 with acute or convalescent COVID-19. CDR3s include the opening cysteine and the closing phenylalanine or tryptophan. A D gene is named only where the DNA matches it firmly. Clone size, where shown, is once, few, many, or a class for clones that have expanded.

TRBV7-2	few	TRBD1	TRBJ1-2	CASSSAGGRGYTF	TGTGCCAGCAGCTCGGCAGGGGGTCGGGGCTACACCTTC
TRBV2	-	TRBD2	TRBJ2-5	CASSDGAGGEETQYF	TGTGCCAGCAGTGATGGGGCGGGGGGTGAAGAGACCCAGTACTTC
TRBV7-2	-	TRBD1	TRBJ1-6	CASSGSYGTANYSPLHF	TGTGCCAGCAGCGGAAGCTACGGGACAGCTAATTATTCACCCCTCCACTTT
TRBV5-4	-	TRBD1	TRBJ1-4	CASSSDRGAGEKLFF	TGTGCCAGCAGCTCGGACAGGGGCGCTGGTGAAAAACTGTTTTTT
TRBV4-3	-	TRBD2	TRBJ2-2	CASSQDSGGIGNTGELFF	TGCGCCAGCAGCCAAGACAGCGGGGGGATTGGAAACACCGGGGAGCTGTTTTTT
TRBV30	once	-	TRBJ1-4	CAWSSLWTAADEKLFF	TGTGCCTGGAGTTCCCTATGGACTGCTGCCGATGAAAAACTGTTTTTT
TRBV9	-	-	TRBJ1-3	CASSPRGGDAGNTIYF	TGTGCCAGCAGCCCCAGAGGCGGGGACGCGGGAAACACCATATATTTT
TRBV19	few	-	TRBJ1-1	CASSITGSMNTEAFF	TGTGCCAGTAGTATAACAGGAAGTATGAACACTGAAGCTTTCTTT
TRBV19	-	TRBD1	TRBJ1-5	CASSIDRGQGGQPQHF	TGTGCCAGTAGTATAGATCGCGGACAGGGCGGTCAGCCCCAGCATTTT
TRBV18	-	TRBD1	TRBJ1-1	CASSPPVRTGTEAFF	TGTGCCAGCTCACCACCTGTGAGGACAGGCACTGAAGCTTTCTTT
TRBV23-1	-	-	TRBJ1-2	CASSQSKGDLLNYGYTF	TGCGCCAGCAGTCAATCGAAGGGGGACCTACTTAACTATGGCTACACCTTC
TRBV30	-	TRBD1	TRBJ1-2	CAWSTGVINGYTF	TGTGCCTGGAGTACAGGGGTTATAAATGGCTACACCTTC
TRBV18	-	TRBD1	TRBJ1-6	CASSPTPGVQGKNSPLHF	TGTGCCAGCTCACCAACTCCTGGGGTACAGGGGAAAAATTCACCCCTCCACTTT
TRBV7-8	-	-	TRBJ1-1	CASSLAGGAGGRTEAFF	TGTGCCAGCAGCTTAGCGGGGGGAGCAGGCGGGAGGACTGAAGCTTTCTTT
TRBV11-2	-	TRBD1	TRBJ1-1	CASSTDRVDTEAFF	TGTGCCAGCAGCACAGACAGGGTGGACACTGAAGCTTTCTTT
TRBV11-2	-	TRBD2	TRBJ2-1	CASSLGSGGSYNEQFF	TGTGCCAGCAGCTTAGGTAGCGGGGGGTCCTACAATGAGCAGTTCTTC
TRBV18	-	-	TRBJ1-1	CASSSTTEIRTEAFF	TGTGCCAGCTCATCCACGACAGAGATACGGACTGAAGCTTTCTTT
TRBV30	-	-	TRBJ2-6	CAWNLGGLPSGANVLTF	TGTGCCTGGAACTTGGGGGGATTGCCTTCTGGGGCCAACGTCCTGACTTTC
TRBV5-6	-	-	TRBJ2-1	CASSLGGKTVRNEQFF	TGTGCCAGCAGCTTGGGGGGAAAGACAGTCCGCAATGAGCAGTTCTTC
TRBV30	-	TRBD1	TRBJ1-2	CAWSVQQGSGYTF	TGTGCCTGGAGTGTACAACAGGGGTCTGGCTACACCTTC
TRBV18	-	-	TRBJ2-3	CASSSTELMTTDTQYF	TGTGCCAGCTCATCGACGGAACTCATGACTACAGATACGCAGTATTTT
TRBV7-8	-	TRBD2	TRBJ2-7	CASSPQTSGVSYEQYF	TGTGCCAGCAGCCCCCAGACTAGCGGGGTTTCCTACGAGCAGTACTTC
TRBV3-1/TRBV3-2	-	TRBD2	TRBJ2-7	CASSQGGGPYEQYF	TGTGCCAGCAGCCAAGGCGGGGGGCCCTACGAGCAGTACTTC
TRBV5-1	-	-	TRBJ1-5	CASSLDLQQPQHF	TGCGCCAGCAGCTTGGATCTTCAGCAGCCCCAGCATTTT